This T cell receptor (beta chain) was recovered during a study of STAT5B mutations in CD4+ large granular lymphocyte leukemia. Profiled with immunoSEQ multiplex PCR; TCRdb holds only in-frame clones, not every one. The sample yields approximately 25,000 clones, roughly 69% seen once. Sequencing input: CD4+ T cells from blood buffy coats. This clonotype was obtained from a human donor in good health.

The CDR3 spells CASSLVANTIYF. The CDR3 DNA reads TGTGCCAGCAGCTTAGTGGCGAACACCATATATTTT. V is TRBV7-2 and J is TRBJ1-3; D unclear. With 1 base removed from V and 7 bases from J, the gap between germline ends came to 5 bases. Germline V gives CDR1 SGHTA, CDR2 FQGNSA. CDR3 length equals 12 residues.